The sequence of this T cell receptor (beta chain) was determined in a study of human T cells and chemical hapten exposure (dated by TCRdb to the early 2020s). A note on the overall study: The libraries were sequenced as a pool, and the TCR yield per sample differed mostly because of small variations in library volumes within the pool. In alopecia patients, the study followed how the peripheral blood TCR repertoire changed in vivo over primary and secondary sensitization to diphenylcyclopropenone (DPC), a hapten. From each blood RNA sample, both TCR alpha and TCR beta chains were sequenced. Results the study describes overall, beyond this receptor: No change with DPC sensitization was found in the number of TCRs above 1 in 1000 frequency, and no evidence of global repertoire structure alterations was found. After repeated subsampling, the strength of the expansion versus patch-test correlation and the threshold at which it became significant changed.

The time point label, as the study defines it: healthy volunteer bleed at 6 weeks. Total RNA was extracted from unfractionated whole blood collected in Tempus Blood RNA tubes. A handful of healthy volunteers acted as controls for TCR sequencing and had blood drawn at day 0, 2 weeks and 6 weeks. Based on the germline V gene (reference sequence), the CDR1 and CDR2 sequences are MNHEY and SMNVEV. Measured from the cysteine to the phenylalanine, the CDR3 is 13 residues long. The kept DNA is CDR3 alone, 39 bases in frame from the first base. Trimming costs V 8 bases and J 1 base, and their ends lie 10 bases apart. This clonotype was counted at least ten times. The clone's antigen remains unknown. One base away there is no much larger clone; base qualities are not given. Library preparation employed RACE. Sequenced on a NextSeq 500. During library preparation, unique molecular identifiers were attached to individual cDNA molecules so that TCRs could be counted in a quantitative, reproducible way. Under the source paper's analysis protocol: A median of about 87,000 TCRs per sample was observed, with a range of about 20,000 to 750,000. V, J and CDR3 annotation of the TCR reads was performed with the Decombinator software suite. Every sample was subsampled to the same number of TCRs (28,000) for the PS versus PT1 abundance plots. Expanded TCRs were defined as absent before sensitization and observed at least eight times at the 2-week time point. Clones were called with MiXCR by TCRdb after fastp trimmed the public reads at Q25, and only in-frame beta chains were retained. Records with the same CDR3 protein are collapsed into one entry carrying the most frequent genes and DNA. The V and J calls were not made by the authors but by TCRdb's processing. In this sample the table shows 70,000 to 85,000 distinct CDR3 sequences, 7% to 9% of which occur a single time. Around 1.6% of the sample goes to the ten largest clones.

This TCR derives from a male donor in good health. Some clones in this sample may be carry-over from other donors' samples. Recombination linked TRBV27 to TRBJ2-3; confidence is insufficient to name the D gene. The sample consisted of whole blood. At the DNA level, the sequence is TGTGCCAGCCGGGTTGGTGGCACAGATACGCAGTATTTT. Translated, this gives CASRVGGTDTQYF.